The 18 T cell receptor beta chains presented below share a single source sample, sequenced in a study of OX40 agonist ivuxolimab in advanced cancers. This table comes from immunoSEQ multiplex PCR, and its TCRdb copy is limited to in-frame clones, with some not included. Of about 36,000 clones listed, 78% are singletons. This sample comprised CD4+ or CD8+ T cells sorted from blood, obtained in a trial of the OX40 agonist ivuxolimab. These receptors originate from an adult with an advanced solid tumor such as melanoma, head and neck, liver or kidney cancer.

The chain couples TRBV14 to TRBJ1-1; D perhaps matches TRBD1 (5 bases). The V end lost 1 base, the J end lost 0 bases, and 6 bases lay between the germline ends. The CDR3 length is 14 residues. From germline, CDR1 is SGHDN and CDR2 FVKESK. The chain's CDR3 is CASSQAGMNTEAFF. The DNA for the CDR3 is TGTGCCAGCAGCCAAGCAGGGATGAACACTGAAGCTTTCTTT.

The chain recombines TRBV10-1 with TRBJ2-2, with no clear D. The germline V gene encodes CDR1 WNHNN and CDR2 SYGVQD (reference sequence). V gave up 6 bases and J gave up 2 bases, with 7 bases separating them. The CDR3 covers 13 residues. The CDR3 here is CASRDPNTGELFF. For the CDR3, the DNA is TGCGCCAGCAGGGATCCCAACACCGGGGAGCTGTTTTTT.

This sequence joins TRBV28 and TRBJ2-3; 7 nucleotides line up with TRBD2. The CDR3 has 17 residues. The germline V gene encodes CDR1 MDHEN and CDR2 SYDVKM. J was trimmed by 3 bases and V by 4 bases; bases with no gene match: 13. This CDR3 reads CASSSFSGPFDTDTQYF. The DNA of the CDR3 is TGTGCCAGCAGTTCCTTTAGCGGGCCCTTTGATACAGATACGCAGTATTTT.

This chain links TRBV5-1 with TRBJ1-6; 7 bases map to TRBD1. The trim removed 4 bases at V and 6 bases at J, leaving 4 bases unmatched. The CDR3 is 14 amino acids. The germline V gene has CDR1 SGHRS and CDR2 YFSETQ. In DNA, the CDR3 is TGCGCCAGCAGCGGCGGGGACAGTAATTCACCCCTCCACTTT. Amino acid sequence: CASSGGDSNSPLHF. Filled out from reference TRBV5-1 and TRBJ1-6, the complete variable domain reads KAGVTQTPRYLIKTRGQQVTLSCSPISGHRSVSWYQQTPGQGLQFLFEYFSETQRNKGNFPGRFSGRQFSNSRSEMNVSTLELGDSALYLCASSGGDSNSPLHFGNGTRLTVT.

This sequence joins TRBV28 and TRBJ2-7; TRBD1 aligns across 7 bases. The germline gives CDR1 MDHEN, CDR2 SYDVKM. The J segment lost 5 bases and the V segment lost 5 bases, leaving 6 bases of the junction unmatched. This CDR3 has 13 amino acids. CDR3 in amino acids: CASSIDRVNEQYF. The CDR3, as DNA: TGTGCCAGCAGTATTGACAGGGTGAACGAGCAGTACTTC.

The chain has TRBV21-1 and TRBJ2-2; the listed D gene, TRBD1, was not tested against the DNA. TRBV21-1 is classified as a pseudogene. CDR3 length: 16 amino acids. The DNA of the CDR3 is TGTGCCAGCAGCCTGACAGGGGGCAAGGACACCGGGGAGCTGTTTTTT. Encoded protein: CASSLTGGKDTGELFF.

The rearrangement joins TRBV2 to TRBJ1-5; TRBD1 agrees at 7 bases. CDR1 is SNHLY, CDR2 FYNNEI, per germline. The CDR3 contains 14 residues. The V gene end was trimmed by 8 bases and the J gene end by 3 bases; junction bases not matched to a gene: 7. The CDR3 protein is CASARQGHNQPQHF. The CDR3 DNA is TGTGCCAGCGCGCGACAGGGCCACAATCAGCCCCAGCATTTT.

The chain recombines TRBV6-5 with TRBJ2-7, with D possibly matching TRBD1 (5 bases). The V gene lost 6 bases and the J gene lost 0 bases, with 12 bases spanning the gap. Per germline, CDR1 MNHEY and CDR2 SVGAGI. The CDR3 has 14 residues. CDR3 loop: CASRDQGSSYEQYF. Here the CDR3 DNA reads TGTGCCAGCAGGGACCAGGGATCCTCCTACGAGCAGTACTTC.

As DNA, the CDR3 is TGTGCCAGCAGAAGGACGGGGAACACTGAAGCTTTCTTT. Residues: CASRRTGNTEAFF. J is TRBJ1-1 and V is TRBV6-1, with D unclear. V was clipped by 6 bases and J by 1 base, with 9 bases between them. This CDR3 is built from 13 residues. Germline V gives CDR1 MNHNS, CDR2 SASEGT.

J is TRBJ1-3 and V is TRBV28, with 12 bases that match TRBD1. V shed 5 bases and J 0 bases; nucleotides not matched to a gene: 8. The CDR3 sequence is 18 residues long. CDR1 MDHEN and CDR2 SYDVKM come from the germline V gene. Here the CDR3 reads CASSKGGQGAHSGNTIYF. CDR3 bases: TGTGCCAGCAGTAAAGGGGGACAGGGGGCCCACTCTGGAAACACCATATATTTT.

J is TRBJ2-7 and V is TRBV7-3, with TRBD1 matching over 10 bases. With 3 bases clipped from V and 4 bases from J, the junction kept 3 bases outside the gene matches. Germline lookup yields CDR1 SGHTA and CDR2 FQGTGA. CDR3 size: 14 residues. The CDR3 coding sequence is TGTGCCAGCAGCTTTGACAGGGGGCCTTACGAGCAGTACTTC. Translated: CASSFDRGPYEQYF.

The chain is built from TRBV6-5 and TRBJ2-5, with 9 nucleotides matching TRBD1. This CDR3 is 14 amino acids long. The trim removed 5 bases at V and 4 bases at J, leaving 5 bases unmatched. Germline loops: CDR1 MNHEY, CDR2 SVGAGI. The CDR3 DNA sequence: TGTGCCAGCAGTCCGACAGGGGGACGAGAGACCCAGTACTTC. Amino acid sequence: CASSPTGGRETQYF.

The J gene is TRBJ2-7, the V gene TRBV5-5; 8 bases line up with TRBD1. Trimming took 4 bases from V and 5 from J; bases not matched to a gene: 8. The CDR3 runs to 14 residues. The germline V gene encodes CDR1 SGHKS and CDR2 YYEKEE (reference sequence). The CDR3 bases are TGTGCCAGCAGCCTCGGACAGGGTCCACACGAGCAGTACTTC. It translates to CASSLGQGPHEQYF.

This clone turned up a few times. V usage is TRBV10-1 and J usage is TRBJ2-7, with D unclear. This CDR3 has 14 amino acids. Germline V gives CDR1 WNHNN, CDR2 SYGVQD (reference sequence). The V and J ends lost 6 bases and 3 bases respectively, with 15 bases between them. CDR3: CASSSVRPSYEQYF. DNA for the CDR3: TGCGCCAGCAGCTCAGTACGTCCAAGCTACGAGCAGTACTTC.

The V gene is TRBV2, the J gene TRBJ2-7; no definite D call. The germline gives CDR1 SNHLY, CDR2 FYNNEI. Trimming left V 10 bases short and J 0 bases short, with 16 bases between. CDR3 length: 14 amino acids. The CDR3 loop reads CATQDGWNSYEQYF. The CDR3 region has the DNA TGTGCCACCCAGGACGGTTGGAACTCCTACGAGCAGTACTTC.

DNA of the CDR3: TGTGCCAGCAGTGGAACGAGGGACAGCTATGAAAAACTGTTTTTT. Translation: CASSGTRDSYEKLFF. The chain combines TRBV28 with TRBJ1-4, with 7 nucleotides matching TRBD1. Germline values: CDR1 MDHEN, CDR2 SYDVKM. Trimming removed 5 bases from V and 6 bases from J; junction bases left unmatched: 9. The CDR3 totals 15 residues.

This clone is a singleton in its sample. The chain has TRBV6-1 and TRBJ1-5; no clear D gene. The CDR3 covers 12 residues. Germline V gene data show CDR1 as MNHNS and CDR2 as SASEGT. V was clipped by 2 bases and J by 7 bases, with 6 bases between them. The CDR3, as DNA: TGTGCCAGCAGTGAACCACTGCAGCCCCAGCATTTT. Amino acids: CASSEPLQPQHF.

The chain combines TRBV6-1 with TRBJ1-4; D is unresolved. Germline CDR1 MNHNS, CDR2 SASEGT. This CDR3 is built from 15 residues. Trimming cost V 0 bases and J 4 bases, with 9 bases left between them. This CDR3 is CASSEAVRSNEKLFF. The CDR3 DNA sequence: TGTGCCAGCAGTGAAGCGGTCCGGAGTAATGAAAAACTGTTTTTT.